The next 8 T cell receptor beta chains were all read from a single sample in a study of cytomegalovirus exposure and HLA in healthy donors. Sequenced by immunoSEQ multiplex PCR; TCRdb stores in-frame clones only, minus some. The data contain about 310,000 clones, roughly 86% of them singletons. Sequenced input: PBMCs. The receptors derive from a young man in good health and CMV-seronegative.

This chain joins TRBV19 and TRBJ2-7, with 9 positions matching TRBD1. Germline V gives CDR1 LNHDA, CDR2 SQIVND (reference sequence). V was pared by 10 bases and J by 5 bases, with 21 bases of the junction left unmatched. The CDR3 spans 17 residues. The CDR3 sequence is CATSTTPTGTGIDEQYF. CDR3 nucleotide sequence: TGTGCCACCTCAACTACGCCAACCGGGACAGGGATCGACGAGCAGTACTTC. Full variable domain (outside the CDR3, taken from reference TRBV19 and TRBJ2-7): DGGITQSPKYLFRKEGQNVTLSCEQNLNHDAMYWYRQDPGQGLRLIYYSQIVNDFQKGDIAEGYSVSREKKESFPLTVTSAQKNPTAFYLCATSTTPTGTGIDEQYFGPGTRLTVT.

Note on this clone: The same CDR3 can be traced to other DNA sequences in this sample. The rearrangement joins TRBV18 to TRBJ1-1, with 11 bases that match TRBD1. CDR1 and CDR2 from the germline V gene are KGHSH and LQKENI. V dropped 3 bases and J dropped 5; count of bases not matched to a gene: 5. This CDR3 comprises 15 residues. The CDR3 loop reads CASSPGQGAGTEAFF. The CDR3 nucleotides read TGTGCCAGCTCACCCGGACAGGGGGCAGGGACTGAAGCTTTCTTT.

This chain connects TRBV9 to TRBJ2-3; TRBD2 matches at 13 bases. The CDR3 has 14 amino acids. The germline V gene encodes CDR1 SGDLS and CDR2 YYNGEE. V dropped 3 bases and J dropped 10; count of bases not matched to a gene: 5. The CDR3 DNA sequence: TGTGCCAGCAGCGGGAGGACTAGCGGGGGTGCGCAGTATTTT. Protein: CASSGRTSGGAQYF.

The genes are TRBV6-1 and TRBJ1-2; D not certain. Trimming pared 5 bases from V and 6 bases from J, leaving 13 bases between. This CDR3 region has 13 residues. CDR1 is MNHNS, CDR2 SASEGT, per germline. As DNA, the CDR3 is TGTGCCAGCAGTTTTACACCAAACAATGGCTACACCTTC. Translating gives CASSFTPNNGYTF.

The V call is TRBV23-1, the J call TRBJ1-6; a possible D gene is TRBD1 (5 bases). TRBV23-1 is filed as an ORF, its function uncertain. Trimming removed 6 bases from V and 7 bases from J, with 16 bases in between. The CDR3 sequence is 15 residues long. The CDR3 here is CASSGTGRENSPLHF. In DNA form, the CDR3 reads TGCGCCAGCAGCGGGACCGGGAGGGAAAATTCACCCCTCCACTTT.

V and J are TRBV7-9 and TRBJ1-4; 10 bases are shared with TRBD1. The trim removed 7 bases at V and 7 bases at J, leaving 6 bases unmatched. CDR1 is SEHNR, CDR2 FQNEAQ, per germline (reference sequence). CDR3 length equals 14 residues. The CDR3 region is CASIRTGGGEKLFF. DNA for the CDR3: TGTGCCAGCATCCGGACAGGGGGGGGTGAAAAACTGTTTTTT.

V and J are TRBV5-1 and TRBJ2-2; 13 nucleotides align to TRBD2. The CDR3 has 17 amino acids. Germline V gene sequence: CDR1 SGHRS, CDR2 YFSETQ. J gave up 4 bases and V 1 base, and 4 bases lay outside the gene matches. This chain's CDR3 is CASSLSLAGGRTGELFF. CDR3 coding DNA: TGCGCCAGCAGCTTGTCACTAGCGGGGGGGCGCACCGGGGAGCTGTTTTTT.

This chain uses TRBV29-1 with TRBJ1-1, with a possible D match to TRBD1 (5 bases). Germline values: CDR1 SQVTM, CDR2 ANQGSEA. The CDR3 has 16 residues. Trimming took 3 bases from V and 1 from J, leaving 18 bases between them. DNA for the CDR3: TGCAGCGTTGACGATGGGGCCGTTAAGAGGAACACTGAAGCTTTCTTT. Protein product: CSVDDGAVKRNTEAFF.